This entry is about one TCR beta chain. The antigen is undetermined. These data come from a study of identical twins. Template switching added a universal primer site, and cDNA bore unique molecular identifiers. TCRdb independently ran MiXCR on the 5' RACE reads; one entry per CDR3 protein. The table has hundreds of thousands of distinct CDR3 sequences, roughly 7% seen once. Findings and caveats of the study: Where beta out-of-frame sequences were concerned, excess twin sharing was weaker. Abundant cord blood beta clonotypes carried fewer insertions; memory repertoires showed none.

Germline V lookup: CDR1 LNHDA, CDR2 SQIVND (reference sequence). The CDR3 covers 15 residues. V was clipped by 3 bases and J by 8 bases; unmatched bases: 5. The sample was also linked to a second study, of yellow fever vaccine responses in identical twins.

Material for sequencing was memory (CD45RO+) T cells sorted from blood. The chain links TRBV19 to TRBJ2-1; 12 bases line up with TRBD2. The TCR originated in a woman aged 18 to 35 in good health. The CDR3, as DNA: TGTGCCAGTAGTATGTCTAGCGGGAGGGGCGATGAGCAGTTCTTC. Translated, it gives CASSMSSGRGDEQFF.